A single sample gave rise to the 25 T cell receptor beta chains below, sequenced in a study of blood T cell repertoires in COVID-19. TCRdb's table, derived via immunoSEQ multiplex PCR, lists solely in-frame clones and lacks some. Of 200,000 to 300,000 clones in the sample, about 85% are singletons; the top ten hold 4.2%. The source material was peripheral blood. Receptor source: a man between 60 and 75 years old with acute or convalescent COVID-19.

As for this clone: The identical CDR3 is also encoded by other nucleotide sequences in the sample. This sequence joins TRBV4-3 and TRBJ2-7, with D tentatively TRBD2 (5 bases). Germline V gene sequence: CDR1 LGHNA, CDR2 YSLEER. V was shortened by 0 bases and J by 4 bases, with 10 bases between the two germline ends. The CDR3 totals 14 residues. The CDR3: CASSQDRGRYEQYF. In nucleotides, the CDR3 is TGCGCCAGCAGCCAAGATCGGGGTAGATACGAGCAGTACTTC.

This clone was recorded only once. The chain has TRBV5-4 and TRBJ2-2; TRBD1 is a possible D gene (5 bases). The V gene's germline CDR1 is SGHNT and CDR2 YYREEE (reference sequence). There are 16 residues in the CDR3. V lost 4 bases to trimming and J lost 0 bases, with 13 bases between them. The CDR3 reads CASSLRQHTNTGELFF. As DNA, the CDR3 is TGTGCCAGCAGCCTGCGACAGCACACGAACACCGGGGAGCTGTTTTTT.

The V and J genes are TRBV3-1 (or the pseudogene TRBV3-2) and TRBJ1-2; weak D call: TRBD1 (5 bases). Germline CDR1 reads LGHDT; CDR2 reads YNNKEL (reference sequence). Trimming pared 1 base from V and 2 bases from J, leaving 20 bases between. The CDR3 sequence is 18 residues long. The CDR3 region has the DNA TGTGCCAGCAGCCAAGCAGGCGGGACGACAAGGGAGAACTATGGCTACACCTTC. This translates into CASSQAGGTTRENYGYTF.

The chain links TRBV1 to TRBJ2-2; the D call in the table, TRBD1, was not verified against the DNA. TRBV1 has pseudogene status. The CDR3 runs to 19 residues. CDR3 sequence (DNA): TGCACCAGCAGCCGCCGACAGGGGGCGGAGGGTGACGCGGCCGGGGAGCTGTTTTTT. It codes for CTSSRRQGAEGDAAGELFF.

The CDR3: CASSLGGAAVLITPLHF. CDR3 sequence (DNA): TGTGCCAGCAGCCTTGGCGGGGCAGCGGTTTTAATTACACCCCTCCACTTT. The chain employs TRBV7-9 and TRBJ1-6; possible D gene TRBD1, 5 bases. The CDR3 sequence is 17 residues long. Germline values: CDR1 SEHNR, CDR2 FQNEAQ (reference sequence). The V gene lost 5 bases and the J gene lost 11 bases, with 25 bases spanning the gap.

The chain couples TRBV9 to TRBJ2-1; 8 bases agree with TRBD2. The CDR3 extends over 17 amino acids. Germline V gene data show CDR1 as SGDLS and CDR2 as YYNGEE. The junction had 18 bases not matched to a gene; V was cut back by 4 bases and J by 9 bases. In nucleotides, the CDR3 is TGTGCCAGCAGCCCAAGAGACAGCCTTGGGCGGGGGGCTGAGCAGTTCTTC. Amino acids: CASSPRDSLGRGAEQFF.

V usage is TRBV3-1 (or the pseudogene TRBV3-2) and J usage is TRBJ2-1; TRBD2 agrees at 7 bases. After removal of 6 bases from V and 7 bases from J, the junction contained 9 bases not matched to a gene. Germline V gives CDR1 LGHDT, CDR2 YNNKEL (reference sequence). The CDR3 extends over 14 amino acids. The CDR3 is CASRRGSLGNEQFF. In DNA form, the CDR3 reads TGTGCCAGCAGGCGGGGGTCTCTAGGGAATGAGCAGTTCTTC.

The genes are TRBV7-9 and TRBJ2-2, with a weak D call TRBD2 (6 bases). Germline values: CDR1 SEHNR, CDR2 FQNEAQ (reference sequence). Trimming shortened V by 0 bases and J by 3 bases, and 20 bases separated the two germline ends. The CDR3 length is 19 residues. The CDR3 loop is CASSLALHGGDSDTGELFF. The CDR3 DNA is TGTGCCAGCAGCTTAGCGCTCCATGGAGGGGATTCGGACACCGGGGAGCTGTTTTTT.

The chain couples TRBV4-1 to TRBJ1-5, with a weak D call TRBD1 (6 bases). This CDR3 has 16 residues. The V gene's germline CDR1 is MGHRA and CDR2 YSYEKL. The V gene lost 3 bases and the J gene lost 6 bases, with 18 bases spanning the gap. DNA of the CDR3: TGCGCCAGCAGCCACTGGGTGGCAGGGGTTGCTCAGCCCCAGCATTTT. This gives the protein CASSHWVAGVAQPQHF.

Worth noting for this clone: Relative to the germline gene, one junction end is altered; a read error may explain this. This chain joins TRBV7-7 and TRBJ2-7; D call uncertain. CDR1 is SSHAT and CDR2 is FNYEAQ in the germline V gene (reference sequence). The CDR3 is 15 amino acids. The CDR3 sequence is CASSLDTGFSYEQYF. The CDR3 bases are TGTGCTAGCAGCTTAGATACCGGGTTCTCCTACGAGCAGTACTTC.

CDR3 nucleotide sequence: TGTGCCAGCAGCTTAGTGGGGACTAGCGGGAAGGATACGCAGTATTTT. This encodes CASSLVGTSGKDTQYF. The J gene is TRBJ2-3, the V gene TRBV7-6; 13 bases map to TRBD2. Germline V gene data show CDR1 as SGHVS and CDR2 as FNYEAQ. J lost 6 bases, V lost 1 base, and 4 bases had no gene match. The CDR3 is made up of 16 amino acids.

This chain joins TRBV7-3 and TRBJ2-2; a possible D gene is TRBD1 (5 bases). The CDR3 covers 18 residues. The V end lost 0 bases, the J end lost 4 bases, and 18 bases lay between the germline ends. Germline CDR1 reads SGHTA; CDR2 reads FQGTGA. DNA for the CDR3: TGTGCCAGCAGCTTAACTGGGGCCAAGACAGTTATCACCGGGGAGCTGTTTTTT. This translates into CASSLTGAKTVITGELFF.

The gene calls are TRBV19 and TRBJ2-2; TRBD1 aligns across 7 bases. The ends lost 7 bases at V and 4 bases at J; junction bases unmatched: 9. Germline CDR1 and CDR2: LNHDA and SQIVND (reference sequence). This CDR3 is 15 amino acids long. The CDR3 spells CASKETDRATGELFF. In DNA, the CDR3 is TGTGCCAGTAAGGAAACCGACAGGGCCACCGGGGAGCTGTTTTTT.

The CDR3 sequence is CASSRGAMTSGNTIYF. Written as DNA, the CDR3 is TGCGCCAGCAGTCGGGGGGCAATGACTTCTGGAAACACCATATATTTT. This chain joins TRBV10-2 and TRBJ1-3, with a weak D call TRBD1 (6 bases). CDR1 is WSHSY and CDR2 is SAAADI in the germline V gene. Trimming removed 5 bases from V and 1 base from J, with 15 bases in between. The CDR3 spans 16 residues.

The chain couples TRBV3-1 (or the pseudogene TRBV3-2) to TRBJ2-1, with D tentatively TRBD2 (5 bases). The CDR3 length is 16 residues. The V end was cut by 3 bases, the J end by 0 bases, with 12 bases between. Germline CDR1 LGHDT, CDR2 YNNKEL (reference sequence). The CDR3 is CASSQFSDSSYNEQFF. The CDR3 DNA is TGTGCCAGCAGCCAGTTTAGCGATAGCTCCTACAATGAGCAGTTCTTC.

The CDR3 region has the DNA TGCAGCGTACTAGGGGGCCCTGAAGCTTTCTTT. It yields the protein CSVLGGPEAFF. This chain joins TRBV29-1 and TRBJ1-1; 7 bases agree with TRBD1. The J segment lost 6 bases and the V segment lost 6 bases, leaving 4 bases of the junction unmatched. CDR1 and CDR2 (germline): SQVTM, ANQGSEA. CDR3 length: 11 residues.

The table lists this clone with a count of one. The chain is built from TRBV4-2 and TRBJ1-1, with TRBD1 matching 7 bases. Unmatched junction bases numbered 13, after V lost 5 bases and J lost 4 bases. Germline V gene lookup returns CDR1 LGHNA and CDR2 YNFKEQ. There are 16 residues in the CDR3. CDR3 in amino acids: CASSYDRELVGTEAFF. CDR3 DNA: TGTGCCAGCAGCTATGACAGGGAATTAGTGGGCACTGAAGCTTTCTTT.

The V and J genes are TRBV6-5 and TRBJ2-7; TRBD2 might be the D (6 bases). Germline-derived CDR1 and CDR2 are MNHEY and SVGAGI. Trimming pared 4 bases from V and 2 bases from J, leaving 12 bases between. This CDR3 contains 14 residues. The CDR3, as DNA: TGTGCCAGCAGTTTCGGGGAGGATCCCTACGAGCAGTACTTC. Its protein product is CASSFGEDPYEQYF.

The chain is built from TRBV27 and TRBJ2-7; D is perhaps TRBD1 (6 bases). Trimming removed 6 bases at V and 5 bases at J, with 17 bases between. The CDR3 consists of 14 residues. Per the germline V gene, CDR1 is MNHEY and CDR2 is SMNVEV (reference sequence). The CDR3 protein is CASSTSGVSHEQYF. The CDR3 coding sequence is TGTGCCAGCAGCACCTCAGGGGTGTCCCACGAGCAGTACTTC.

This clone appeared a single time. This chain joins TRBV9 and TRBJ2-7; D remains ambiguous. The CDR3 extends over 14 amino acids. Germline values: CDR1 SGDLS, CDR2 YYNGEE. The V gene lost 4 bases and the J gene lost 4 bases, with 15 bases spanning the gap. The CDR3 spells CASSPRQDGYEQYF. The CDR3 DNA sequence: TGTGCCAGCAGCCCCAGGCAGGATGGGTACGAGCAGTACTTC.

The rearrangement joins TRBV7-3 to TRBJ1-3; D is unclear. The CDR3 runs 15 residues. Germline CDR1 is SGHTA and CDR2 is FQGTGA. Trimming removed 0 bases at V and 1 base at J, with 7 bases between. CDR3 sequence reads: CASSLTTGSGNTIYF. The CDR3, as DNA: TGTGCCAGCAGCTTAACTACGGGTTCTGGAAACACCATATATTTT.

The chain joins TRBV29-1 to TRBJ1-5, with D perhaps TRBD1 (5 bases). Trimming stripped 6 bases from V and 2 bases from J, with 11 bases between. Germline lookup yields CDR1 SQVTM and CDR2 ANQGSEA. The CDR3 loop spans 13 amino acids. CDR3 nucleotide sequence: TGCAGCGTGGGGGGGGAGGGCAATCAGCCCCAGCATTTT. Its translation is CSVGGEGNQPQHF.

The chain employs TRBV6-6 and TRBJ1-1, with D unresolved. Germline CDR1 and CDR2: MNHNY and SVGAGI (reference sequence). V lost 6 bases, J lost 4 bases, and 15 bases lay in between. The CDR3 contains 14 residues. The CDR3 is CASRILPGSTEAFF. CDR3 bases: TGTGCCAGCAGGATCCTCCCCGGGTCCACTGAAGCTTTCTTT.

V usage is TRBV5-1 and J usage is TRBJ2-1, with no clear D. Germline V gives CDR1 SGHRS, CDR2 YFSETQ. CDR3 size: 15 residues. V was cut by 2 bases and J by 0 bases, with 9 bases left in between. Written as DNA, the CDR3 is TGCGCCAGCAGCTTCGGTAGTCCCTCCTACAATGAGCAGTTCTTC. It codes for CASSFGSPSYNEQFF.

The chain employs TRBV27 and TRBJ2-7, with TRBD1 matching over 9 bases. This CDR3 is built from 15 residues. V lost 2 bases and J lost 4; bases outside the gene matches: 6. Germline CDR1 MNHEY, CDR2 SMNVEV (reference sequence). The CDR3: CASSLARGQGYEQYF. The CDR3, as DNA: TGTGCCAGCAGTTTAGCGAGAGGACAGGGGTACGAGCAGTACTTC.